These 25 T cell receptor beta chains were all obtained from the same sample, sequenced in a study of radiotherapy plus CTLA-4 blockade in lung cancer. Method: immunoSEQ multiplex PCR; TCRdb's copy keeps in-frame clones and lacks some. The sample includes roughly 110,000 clones, roughly 84% of them seen just once. The specimen comprised peripheral blood, sampled from a patient treated with radiotherapy plus ipilimumab. The origin of the receptors is a human donor with non-small cell lung cancer that progressed on radiotherapy plus ipilimumab. Some clones in this sample may be carry-over from other donors' samples.

This chain joins TRBV27 and TRBJ2-1, with 8 bases lining up with TRBD1. V gave up 4 bases and J gave up 6 bases; unmatched junction bases: 11. The CDR3 is 16 residues long. The germline V gene encodes CDR1 MNHEY and CDR2 SMNVEV (reference sequence). This CDR3 reads CASSSYRTGLGNEQFF. DNA for the CDR3: TGTGCCAGCAGTTCATACCGGACAGGGTTGGGCAATGAGCAGTTCTTC.

The CDR3 nucleotides read TGTGCCAGCAGTGAAGGGGACACAGTGGCCGAGCAGTACTTC. It translates to CASSEGDTVAEQYF. The chain uses TRBV2 and TRBJ2-7, with a tentative D call TRBD1 (6 bases). Trimming took off 1 base at V and 6 bases at J, with 13 bases between the two ends. Germline V gene lookup returns CDR1 SNHLY and CDR2 FYNNEI. This CDR3 is built from 14 residues.

The rearrangement uses TRBV19 and TRBJ2-3, with D possibly being TRBD2 (5 bases). Trimming took off 6 bases at V and 4 bases at J, with 5 bases between the two ends. The V gene's germline CDR1 is LNHDA and CDR2 SQIVND (reference sequence). The CDR3 consists of 11 residues. The chain's CDR3 is CASRAADTQYF. CDR3 in DNA: TGTGCCAGTAGAGCGGCAGATACGCAGTATTTT.

The J gene is TRBJ2-2, the V gene TRBV7-3, with D perhaps matching TRBD1 (5 bases). The CDR3 length is 16 residues. V was cut by 5 bases and J by 1 base, with 14 bases left in between. CDR1 SGHTA and CDR2 FQGTGA come from the germline V gene. CDR3 loop: CASSPSRGLNTGELFF. For the CDR3, the DNA is TGTGCCAGCAGCCCGAGTAGGGGCCTGAACACCGGGGAGCTGTTTTTT.

This sequence joins TRBV9 and TRBJ2-5; 13 bases are a match to TRBD2. Germline V CDR1 and CDR2: SGDLS, YYNGEE. Losses at the gene ends were 0 bases for V and 1 base for J; bases not matched to a gene: 0. The length of the CDR3 is 16 residues. The CDR3 coding sequence is TGTGCCAGCAGCGTAGGACTAGCGGGGGGCCAAGAGACCCAGTACTTC. It codes for CASSVGLAGGQETQYF.

The chain couples TRBV5-5 to TRBJ1-2, with 9 nucleotides matching TRBD1. The CDR3 is 14 amino acids. The V and J ends lost 4 bases and 4 bases, in that order; junction bases with no gene match: 5. Germline CDR1 SGHKS, CDR2 YYEKEE (reference sequence). CDR3 sequence (DNA): TGTGCCAGCAGCCCGGGACAGGGAGGCTATGGCTACACCTTC. Amino acids: CASSPGQGGYGYTF.

This chain connects TRBV4-3 to TRBJ2-3; no reliable D call. The CDR3 covers 13 residues. Trimming took 5 bases from V and 3 from J, leaving 9 bases between them. Germline values: CDR1 LGHNA, CDR2 YSLEER. CDR3 coding DNA: TGCGCCAGCAGCGCAAGCTCTACAGATACGCAGTATTTT. Translating gives CASSASSTDTQYF.

A few counts support this clone. The V and J genes are TRBV5-1 and TRBJ1-2; 7 bases line up with TRBD1. The junction had 2 bases not matched to a gene; V was cut back by 4 bases and J by 2 bases. The germline CDR1 and CDR2 sequences are SGHRS and YFSETQ. This CDR3 region has 13 residues. CDR3 sequence reads: CASSQTGNYGYTF. The CDR3 DNA follows: TGCGCCAGCAGCCAGACAGGGAACTATGGCTACACCTTC.

The chain joins TRBV5-1 to TRBJ2-5; 8 nucleotides align to TRBD1. Germline V gene sequence: CDR1 SGHRS, CDR2 YFSETQ. CDR3 length: 14 amino acids. V trimming: 6 bases; J trimming: 5 bases; junction bases outside the gene matches: 9. CDR3 DNA sequence: TGCGCCAGCACGGGACAGGCGGGCGTGGAGACCCAGTACTTC. Its translation: CASTGQAGVETQYF.

The J gene is TRBJ1-6, the V gene TRBV6-1, with 8 bases that match TRBD1. CDR1 and CDR2 (germline): MNHNS, SASEGT. V dropped 8 bases and J dropped 7; count of bases not matched to a gene: 10. The CDR3 sequence is 15 residues long. The CDR3 is CASGRTGQENSPLHF. CDR3 DNA: TGTGCCAGCGGGAGGACGGGACAGGAAAATTCACCCCTCCACTTT.

The chain recombines TRBV28 with TRBJ2-1; TRBD2 agrees at 13 bases. The CDR3 is 16 residues long. The J segment lost 3 bases and the V segment lost 5 bases, leaving 4 bases of the junction unmatched. Per the germline V gene, CDR1 is MDHEN and CDR2 is SYDVKM. Written as DNA, the CDR3 is TGTGCCAGCAGTAAGACTAGCGGGGGGTTCTACAATGAGCAGTTCTTC. Residues: CASSKTSGGFYNEQFF.

This clone has a handful of counts. The rearrangement uses TRBV7-8 and TRBJ2-7, with 8 bases matching TRBD2. The CDR3 is 15 amino acids. Losses at the gene ends were 4 bases for V and 3 bases for J; bases not matched to a gene: 8. In germline, CDR1 is SGHVS, CDR2 FQNEAQ. CDR3 sequence (DNA): TGTGCCAGCAGCTCTAGCCTTAGCGGGGTCTACGAGCAGTACTTC. This encodes CASSSSLSGVYEQYF.

The V gene is TRBV4-3, the J gene TRBJ1-1, with D possibly matching TRBD1 (5 bases). There are 15 residues in the CDR3. Trimming took off 0 bases at V and 5 bases at J, with 13 bases between the two ends. The germline V gene encodes CDR1 LGHNA and CDR2 YSLEER. The CDR3 sequence is CASSQDKMGGTEAFF. The CDR3 DNA sequence: TGCGCCAGCAGCCAAGATAAGATGGGGGGGACTGAAGCTTTCTTT.

This sequence joins TRBV21-1 and TRBJ2-3; the table names TRBD2, a call not compared with the DNA. TRBV21-1 has pseudogene status. CDR3 length: 17 amino acids. The CDR3 sequence: CASSKVETSGGRGTQYF. For the CDR3, the DNA is TGTGCCAGCAGCAAAGTAGAAACTAGCGGGGGGCGTGGGACGCAGTATTTT.

CDR3 nucleotides: TGTGCCAGCAGTCCAAAGGCGACACGGGAGACCCAGTACTTC. Translated: CASSPKATRETQYF. V usage is TRBV7-9 and J usage is TRBJ2-5; D ambiguous. The CDR3 is 14 residues long. CDR1 SEHNR and CDR2 FQNEAQ come from the germline V gene (reference sequence). The V end lost 6 bases, the J end lost 5 bases, and 16 bases lay between the germline ends.

This clone occurred once. This sequence joins TRBV7-2 and TRBJ1-1, with 8 positions matching TRBD1. Germline CDR1 and CDR2: SGHTA and FQGNSA. The trim removed 5 bases at V and 5 bases at J, leaving 7 bases unmatched. This CDR3 contains 14 residues. The CDR3 spells CASSKDRVATEAFF. The DNA for the CDR3 is TGTGCCAGCAGCAAGGACAGGGTTGCGACTGAAGCTTTCTTT. Full variable domain (outside the CDR3, taken from reference TRBV7-2 and TRBJ1-1): GAGVSQSPSNKVTEKGKDVELRCDPISGHTALYWYRQSLGQGLEFLIYFQGNSAPDKSGLPSDRFSAERTGGSVSTLTIQRTQQEDSAVYLCASSKDRVATEAFFGQGTRLTVV.

The chain recombines TRBV7-2 with TRBJ2-7, with D hard to call. The CDR3 loop spans 15 amino acids. Trimming took off 1 base at V and 2 bases at J, with 12 bases between the two ends. Germline CDR1 is SGHTA and CDR2 is FQGNSA. CDR3 residues: CASSLGYQDAYEQYF. In DNA, the CDR3 is TGTGCCAGCAGCTTAGGGTACCAGGACGCCTACGAGCAGTACTTC.

The rearrangement links TRBV28 to TRBJ1-2; 7 bases line up with TRBD1. Germline lookup yields CDR1 MDHEN and CDR2 SYDVKM. The J segment lost 8 bases and the V segment lost 2 bases, leaving 5 bases of the junction unmatched. The CDR3 has 13 amino acids. The CDR3 nucleotides are TGTGCCAGCAGTTTAGTGACAGGGCAGGGCTACACCTTC. This codes for CASSLVTGQGYTF.

This chain uses TRBV11-2 with TRBJ2-7, with 8 bases matching TRBD2. Losses at the gene ends were 0 bases for V and 4 bases for J; bases not matched to a gene: 11. This CDR3 region has 17 residues. Looked up from germline, CDR1 is SGHAT and CDR2 is FQNNGV. The CDR3 protein is CASSLESFGGGSYEQYF. The CDR3 nucleotides read TGTGCCAGCAGCTTAGAAAGCTTCGGCGGGGGGTCGTACGAGCAGTACTTC.

The V call is TRBV29-1, the J call TRBJ2-5; 8 bases are a match to TRBD1. Germline CDR1 reads SQVTM; CDR2 reads ANQGSEA. Unmatched junction bases numbered 5, after V lost 3 bases and J lost 2 bases. The CDR3 extends over 14 amino acids. The CDR3 loop is CSVDGTGGQETQYF. CDR3 coding DNA: TGCAGCGTTGATGGGACAGGTGGGCAAGAGACCCAGTACTTC.

This clone was observed a handful of times. This specimen includes other DNA sequences encoding the same CDR3. The V call is TRBV7-2, the J call TRBJ1-1; perhaps TRBD1 as D (6 bases). CDR3 length: 14 residues. Trimming left V 5 bases short and J 1 base short, with 11 bases between. The V gene's germline CDR1 is SGHTA and CDR2 FQGNSA. The CDR3 coding sequence is TGTGCCAGCAGCCCAGGGGCAGCGAACACTGAAGCTTTCTTT. As protein: CASSPGAANTEAFF. Looking up the rest from reference TRBV7-2 and TRBJ1-1 gives the full variable domain: GAGVSQSPSNKVTEKGKDVELRCDPISGHTALYWYRQSLGQGLEFLIYFQGNSAPDKSGLPSDRFSAERTGGSVSTLTIQRTQQEDSAVYLCASSPGAANTEAFFGQGTRLTVV.

The J gene is TRBJ1-4, the V gene TRBV7-9, with 10 bases that match TRBD1. CDR1 and CDR2 (germline): SEHNR, FQNEAQ (reference sequence). Trimming removed 5 bases from V and 8 bases from J; junction bases left unmatched: 8. The CDR3 has 15 amino acids. The CDR3 is CASSLGTGADEKLFF. CDR3 nucleotides: TGTGCCAGCAGCCTAGGGACAGGGGCAGACGAAAAACTGTTTTTT.

The V call is TRBV28, the J call TRBJ1-4; D remains ambiguous. V was pared by 5 bases and J by 6 bases, with 16 bases between. This CDR3 spans 15 amino acids. The germline gives CDR1 MDHEN, CDR2 SYDVKM. The CDR3 sequence is CASSPRELLDEKLFF. For the CDR3, the DNA is TGTGCCAGCAGTCCCCGGGAATTACTGGATGAAAAACTGTTTTTT. The whole variable domain, filled in from reference TRBV28 and TRBJ1-4, reads DVKVTQSSRYLVKRTGEKVFLECVQDMDHENMFWYRQDPGLGLRLIYFSYDVKMKEKGDIPEGYSVSREKKERFSLILESASTNQTSMYLCASSPRELLDEKLFFGSGTQLSVL.

This CDR3 reads CASRDSEETQYF. CDR3 in DNA: TGTGCCTCCAGGGACAGCGAAGAGACCCAGTACTTC. The chain employs TRBV10-3 and TRBJ2-5; 7 bases match TRBD1. Germline assignment: CDR1 ENHRY and CDR2 SYGVKD. Trimming cost V 11 bases and J 3 bases; bases outside gene matches: 6. The CDR3 has 12 residues.

Points on this clone: The junction shows a germline mismatch at one end, possibly a read error. The chain is built from TRBV19 and TRBJ2-5; D is possibly TRBD2 (6 bases). The CDR3 has 14 residues. Germline CDR1 LNHDA, CDR2 SQIVND (reference sequence). This chain's CDR3 is CASSMGLLREIQYF. In nucleotides, the CDR3 is TGTGCCAGTAGTATGGGACTTCTTCGGGAGATCCAGTACTTC.